The clone carrying this T cell receptor (beta chain) was counted a single time. Its cognate antigen is unknown. Healthy bone marrow donors made up the donor group. The PCR ran on 60 Vbeta and 13 Jbeta primers. Assay: immunoSEQ multiplex PCR; the TCRdb copy retains only in-frame clones and omits some. The sample carries roughly 100,000 clones, around 71% recorded once. This record comes from a study of cytomegalovirus exposure and HLA in healthy donors. Overall study findings and caveats: In a later analysis, at a false discovery rate of 0.05, roughly 16,000 TCR beta sequences matched HLA alleles. As a later analysis showed, a missense DCLRE1C variant was linked to trimming of TCR beta V- and J-genes. As a later analysis revealed, the rate of TCR association differed by HLA locus, with DRB1 most and HLA-C fewest.

This receptor was obtained from a boy younger than 18 in good health and CMV-seronegative. Source material: PBMCs.

CDR3 coding DNA: TGTGCCAGCAGCTTGGATGGAGATCAGCCCCAGCATTTT. Translating gives CASSLDGDQPQHF. This chain uses TRBV5-4 with TRBJ1-5; D is unresolved. The germline CDR1 and CDR2 sequences are SGHNT and YYREEE (reference sequence). Trimming took off 0 bases at V and 5 bases at J, with 6 bases between the two ends. This CDR3 has 13 residues.